The clone carrying this T cell receptor (beta chain) has a handful of counts. Its antigen is not known. This sample was taken from a study of human T cells and chemical hapten exposure. The study, taken as a whole, reports: Expanded TCRs formed significantly more large CDR3 similarity clusters than controls.

Germline V gene lookup returns CDR1 SEHNR and CDR2 FQNEAQ (reference sequence). With 5 bases removed from V and 0 bases from J, the gap between germline ends came to 13 bases. The CDR3 is 15 residues long. It was the library that attached unique molecular identifiers to individual cDNA molecules. TCRdb reanalysed the RACE reads using MiXCR and keeps one entry per CDR3 protein. The top ten clones hold roughly 8.2% of a sample with a few hundred thousand distinct CDR3 sequences, approximately 5% of them seen once. Time point given: pre-sensitization, week 0. Treatment here: therapeutic diphenylcyclopropenone sensitization with weekly scalp DPC.

Material: whole blood, obtained in connection with sensitization to the hapten diphenylcyclopropenone (DPC). The chain carries TRBV7-9 and TRBJ2-5; D ambiguous. This TCR was sampled from a woman under 30 with alopecia areata. Some clones in this sample may be carry-over from other donors' samples. CDR3 residues: CASSPYDRDQETQYF. DNA of the CDR3: TGTGCCAGCAGCCCCTACGACCGGGACCAAGAGACCCAGTACTTC.